One T cell receptor beta chain is described in this entry. Which antigen it targets is not known. Base-call qualities are not available, and no considerably larger clone is one nucleotide away. These data come from a study of vaccination and CD4 T cells after COVID-19 (dated by TCRdb to between 2022 and 2023). Study-level background: Convalescent patients had a positive SARS-CoV-2 result on nasal swab PCR, and of these patients, several had mild disease and one had severe disease. In the convalescent cohort there were six males and four females, among whom were two Hispanic individuals, seven Caucasians, two Asians and one multiracial person. Two doses of either the Pfizer-BioNTech BNT162b2 vaccine (n=8) or the Moderna mRNA-1273 vaccine (n=2) were administered to participants. Post-COVID blood samples from convalescent patients were collected a median of about 110 days after diagnosis, with a range of 35 to 161 days. Post-vaccine blood samples were obtained a median of roughly 75 days after the second vaccine dose, with a range of roughly 13 to 250 days. For three convalescent patients, samples were collected at an early post-vaccination timepoint (day 14) as well as at a late post-vaccination timepoint (days 161 to 241). Overlapping spike peptide pools from SARS-CoV-2 and from the common cold coronaviruses HCoV-NL63, HCoV-OC43 and HCoV-229E were used as culture stimuli. Control cultures used a CEFX viral epitope pool as positive control, an HIV-1 Nef peptide pool as negative control, or no peptide. In under twelve COVID-19 convalescent patients and a few infection-naive healthy vaccine recipients, researchers compared the spike-specific CD4+ TCR repertoire from before mRNA vaccination with the repertoire from after.

The time point tag for this specimen amounts to: late sampling 161 to 241 days after vaccination in three convalescent patients. Read against the paper, the sample's treatment or condition label means: approximately 11-day PBMC culture with coronavirus spike peptide pools or control peptides (ViraFEST assay). The study used the ViraFEST assay, which expanded antigen-specific T cells with peptide pools and then identified expanded clonotypes by TCR sequencing. The positive SARS-CoV-2 PCR tests of the convalescent patients were dated from March to December 2020, before the Alpha, Beta and Delta variants emerged in the United States. Over 1.5 million PBMCs per well were cultured in IMDM with approximately 5% human AB serum and 7.5 to 10 IU/ml IL-2, plus 10 ug/ml peptide pools. Half of the culture medium was replaced with fresh IL-2-containing medium on days 3 and 7. After less than 12 days of culture, CD4+ T cells were isolated by negative selection using the EasySep CD4+ T cell isolation kit. PBMCs were separated from whole blood using Ficoll-Paque Plus gradient centrifugation and then either used fresh or cryopreserved at -140C. In general, triplicate wells were set up for every culture condition.

The research as a whole found: Of the vaccine-specific clones in convalescent patients, 304 of 307, or nearly all, reacted only to SARS-CoV-2 spike and did not cross-react with common cold coronaviruses. Among the post-vaccine SARS-CoV-2-reactive clones in convalescent patients, a median roughly 85% showed up only after vaccination, which suggests vaccine-specific priming. The number of convalescent patients in the study was relatively small, and the study did not examine early timepoints following natural infection. The median number of SARS-CoV-2-reactive clonotypes rose from approximately 20 after infection to about 40 after vaccination, but the change was not significant.

The library relied on PCR. DNA from cultured CD4+ T cells was subjected to TCR sequencing with the Oncomine TCR Beta short-read assay at the Johns Hopkins FTIC core. Genomic DNA was extracted from the cultured CD4+ T cells with the QIAamp micro DNA kit. Oncomine TCR Beta libraries made from cultured CD4+ T cells were pooled using unique dual indexes and sequenced on an Illumina iSeq 100. Per the original workflow: Non-productive sequences were removed, and CDR3s not starting with C, not ending with F or W, or shorter than 7 amino acids were discarded. Antigen-specific clonotypes were identified using the MANAFEST web application through comparison of peptide-stimulated wells with reference and other culture wells. To be called positive, a clone needed an FDR below 0.05, an odds ratio above 5, and a productive frequency above 0.1% in at least two of three replicate wells. A clonotype counted as cross-reactive if it showed significant expansion both in the SARS-CoV-2 spike wells and in at least one common cold coronavirus spike condition. Using R version 3.6.1, CDR3 homology was evaluated through Levenshtein distances (stringdist) along with unrooted phylogenetic trees (ape). The raw public reads went through TCRdb reprocessing: fastp at Q25, MiXCR clone calling, in-frame beta chains kept. CDR3 protein sequences are deduplicated, and each keeps its most common genes and DNA. The V and J calls were not made by the authors but by TCRdb's processing. Here the sample has some 22,000 distinct CDR3 sequences; about 35% occur a single time. Jointly, the top ten make up 8.6% of the sample.

V is pruned by 2 bases and J by 1 base, leaving 4 bases of the junction without a gene match. From cysteine to phenylalanine, the CDR3 is 15 amino acids long. The retained sequence is limited to the CDR3, 45 bases, with the frame set at the first base. CDR1 SGHVS and CDR2 FQNEAQ are derived from the germline V gene. This TCR was recovered from a human donor who had recovered from COVID-19. Here the sequenced sample was CD4+ T cells from blood, cultured in vitro, taken about 7 months after SARS-CoV-2 vaccination. The chain is made from TRBV7-8 and TRBJ2-7, with TRBD2 matching 8 junction bases. The sequence in DNA is TGTGCCAGCAGCTTACGTAGCGGGGATTCCTACGAGCAGTACTTC. This gives the protein CASSLRSGDSYEQYF.